This T cell receptor beta chain was recorded in a study of cytomegalovirus exposure and HLA in healthy donors. The PCR had 60 Vbeta and 13 Jbeta primers. Profiled with immunoSEQ multiplex PCR; TCRdb holds only in-frame clones, not every one. The sample records about 160,000 clones, nearly 80% being singletons. This CDR3 has 16 amino acids. V was pared by 4 bases and J by 0 bases, with 13 bases between. Germline V gene lookup returns CDR1 MGHRA and CDR2 YSYEKL. The sample was PBMCs. The chain joins TRBV4-1 to TRBJ1-3, with no clear D. The clonotype was recovered from a woman aged 45-65 years in good health and CMV-seropositive. Written as DNA, the CDR3 is TGCGCCAGCAGCCGTGCACTTCATTACTCTGGAAACACCATATATTTT. As protein: CASSRALHYSGNTIYF.